This T cell receptor beta chain was profiled in a study of tumor and adjacent non-tumor tissue in lung cancer. RNA was extracted from bulk tissue without any cell sorting. The normal lung tissue was taken more than 3 cm from the tumor edge. The library came from three nested PCR rounds adapted from ARM-PCR protocols. One entry per CDR3 protein, called by TCRdb with MiXCR from the multiplex PCR reads. The profile shows tens of thousands of distinct CDR3 sequences, 55% to 70% of them singletons. This clonotype was found a few times. The germline V gene has CDR1 SGHVS and CDR2 FQNEAQ. Trimming stripped 5 bases from V and 3 bases from J, with 17 bases between. The CDR3 is 16 residues long.

The specimen sequenced was distant non-tumor lung tissue. The V call is TRBV7-8, the J call TRBJ2-1; D perhaps matches TRBD1 (7 bases). This sequence was found in a woman aged 45-65 years with non-small cell lung cancer. Here the CDR3 reads CASSPRGDSGYNEQFF. Written as DNA, the CDR3 is TGTGCCAGCAGCCCAAGGGGGGACAGCGGCTACAATGAGCAGTTCTTC.